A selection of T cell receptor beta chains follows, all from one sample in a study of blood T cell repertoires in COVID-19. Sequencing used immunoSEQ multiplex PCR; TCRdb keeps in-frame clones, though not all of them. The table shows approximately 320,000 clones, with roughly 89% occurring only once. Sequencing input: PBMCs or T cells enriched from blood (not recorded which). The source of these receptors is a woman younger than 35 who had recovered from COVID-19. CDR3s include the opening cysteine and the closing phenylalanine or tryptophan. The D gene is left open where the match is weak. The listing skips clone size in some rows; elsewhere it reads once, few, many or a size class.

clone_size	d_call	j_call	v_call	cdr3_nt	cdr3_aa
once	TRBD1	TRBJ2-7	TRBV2	TGTGCCAGCATTGCGACAGGGTTCTCCTACGAGCAGTACTTC	CASIATGFSYEQYF
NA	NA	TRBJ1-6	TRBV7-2	TGTGCCAGCACCGCTTGGGGAGGGGCCCATAATAATTCACCCCTCCACTTT	CASTAWGGAHNNSPLHF
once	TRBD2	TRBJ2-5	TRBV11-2	TGTGCCAGCAGCCCCCTAGTTGGGACTAGCGGGAGTTACCAGACCCAGTACTTC	CASSPLVGTSGSYQTQYF
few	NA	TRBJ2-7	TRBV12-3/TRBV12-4	TGTGCCAGCAGTTACGGGTCCGAGCAGTACTTC	CASSYGSEQYF
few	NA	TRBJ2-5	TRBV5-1	TGCGCCAGCAGCTTGGCACGAGAAAAAGAGACCCAGTACTTC	CASSLAREKETQYF
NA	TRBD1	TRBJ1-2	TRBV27	TGTGCCAGCAGTCCGCAGGCTCGGGACAGCGATTATGGCTACACCTTC	CASSPQARDSDYGYTF
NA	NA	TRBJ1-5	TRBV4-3	TGCGCCAGCAGCCAAACAGTATTCAATCAGCCCCAGCATTTT	CASSQTVFNQPQHF
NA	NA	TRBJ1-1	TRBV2	TGTGCCAGCAGGGAAGAGGCGGGAACTGAAGCTTTCTTT	CASREEAGTEAFF
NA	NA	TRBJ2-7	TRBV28	TGTGCCAGCAGCCGACGGGAATACGAGCAGTACTTC	CASSRREYEQYF
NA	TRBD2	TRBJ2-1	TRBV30	TGTGCCTGGAGTCAATTGACTAGCGGGGGGCTCTACAACAATGAGCAGTTCTTC	CAWSQLTSGGLYNNEQFF
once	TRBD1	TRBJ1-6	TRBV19	TGTGCCAGTAGAACCGGGACAGAGGATTCACCCCTCCACTTT	CASRTGTEDSPLHF
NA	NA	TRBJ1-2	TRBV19	TGTGCCAGTAGCCCAACTCTCATACTCGGCTACACCTTC	CASSPTLILGYTF
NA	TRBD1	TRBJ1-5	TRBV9	TGTGCCAGCAGCGTAGAACTTGGGTCGACAGGGGAGGGTCAGCCCCAGCATTTT	CASSVELGSTGEGQPQHF
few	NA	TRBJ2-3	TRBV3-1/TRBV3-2	TGTGCCAGCAGCCAACTTGGGGGCAGGGAAGGCACAGATACGCAGTATTTT	CASSQLGGREGTDTQYF
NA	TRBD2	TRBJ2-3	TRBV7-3	TGTGCCAGCAGCTTACGGGAGGCAGATACGCAGTATTTT	CASSLREADTQYF
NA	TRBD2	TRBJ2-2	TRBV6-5	TGTGCCAGCAGTTACTCGGCGGGAGCTCTAGGCGGGGAGCTGTTTTTT	CASSYSAGALGGELFF
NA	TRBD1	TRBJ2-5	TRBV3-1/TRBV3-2	TGTGCCAGCAGCCCATGGACAGGGGATGGAGAGACCCAGTACTTC	CASSPWTGDGETQYF
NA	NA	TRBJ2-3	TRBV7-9	TGTGCCAGCAGCTTGTCAACTAGCACAGATACGCAGTATTTT	CASSLSTSTDTQYF
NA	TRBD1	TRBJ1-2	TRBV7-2	TGTGCCAGCGAGGGGACAGCGGGTGGCTACACCTTC	CASEGTAGGYTF
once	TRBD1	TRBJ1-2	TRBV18	TGTGCCAGCTCACGAGGGACAGGGGGAGACTACACCTTC	CASSRGTGGDYTF
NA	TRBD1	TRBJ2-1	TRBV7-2	TGTGCCAGCAGCTTAGTAGGGACAGATTCCTACAATGAGCAGTTCTTC	CASSLVGTDSYNEQFF
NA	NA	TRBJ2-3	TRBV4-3	TGCGCCAGCAGCCAAGGTCAATCGGCTAGCGGCACAGATACGCAGTATTTT	CASSQGQSASGTDTQYF
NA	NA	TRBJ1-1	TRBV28	TGTGCCAGCCGTCGAGGAAGACGGAACACTGAAGCTTTCTTT	CASRRGRRNTEAFF
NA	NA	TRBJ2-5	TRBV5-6	TGTGCCAGCAGTTCCGGCCGGGAGGAGACCCAGTACTTC	CASSSGREETQYF
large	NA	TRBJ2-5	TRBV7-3	TGTGCCAGCGGCCTGACCCCGGGGGAGACCCAGTACTTC	CASGLTPGETQYF
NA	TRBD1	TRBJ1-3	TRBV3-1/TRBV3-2	TGTGCCAGCAGCCAAGGCCGGGACAGGGGTAGAAACACCATATATTTT	CASSQGRDRGRNTIYF
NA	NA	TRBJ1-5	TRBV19	TGTGCCAGTAGTGGCCAGACTAGGCAGCCCCAGCATTTT	CASSGQTRQPQHF
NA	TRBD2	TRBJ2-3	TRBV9	TGTGCCAGCAGCATTGGGACTAGCGGATACACAGATACGCAGTATTTT	CASSIGTSGYTDTQYF
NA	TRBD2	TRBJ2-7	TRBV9	TGTGCCAGCAGCGTAGCCGAGACTAGCGGGAGTCAGGGGTACGAGCAGTACTTC	CASSVAETSGSQGYEQYF
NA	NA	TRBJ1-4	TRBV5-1	TGCGCCAGCAGCTTGCAGGGCGGTAATGAAAAACTGTTTTTT	CASSLQGGNEKLFF
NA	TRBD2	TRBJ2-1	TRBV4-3	TGCGCCAGCAGCCAGAGGCGCCCCGGGACTAGTGGCTACAATGAGCAGTTCTTC	CASSQRRPGTSGYNEQFF
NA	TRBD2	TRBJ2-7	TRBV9	TGTGCCAGCAGCCAGGGACTAGCGGACTTCTCCGAGCAGTACTTC	CASSQGLADFSEQYF
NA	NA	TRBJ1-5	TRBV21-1	TGTGCCAGGGGGGCGCGGTTGGACAGGGGGCGCGGCGGCAATCAGCCCCAGCATTTT	CARGARLDRGRGGNQPQHF